This T cell receptor (beta chain) was recovered during a study of OX40 agonist ivuxolimab in advanced cancers. Sequencing used immunoSEQ multiplex PCR; TCRdb keeps in-frame clones, though not all of them. The sample shows some 94,000 clones, 80% to 95% of them seen only once. Findings of the study overall: Some patients who did not respond also had low normalized T-cell clonal expansion. Clonal expansion was among the lowest in partial responders at 0.1-3.0 mg/kg, especially CD8+. Circulating CD4+ and CD8+ T cells showed clonal expansion by week 6 at 0.1 to 3.0 mg/kg.

As regards this clone: Antigen unknown.

Patients had blood sampled at baseline and again on cycle 4 day 1 and cycle 7 day 1. The starting material was CD4+ or CD8+ T cells sorted from blood, obtained in a trial of the OX40 agonist ivuxolimab. The receptor was isolated from an adult with an advanced solid tumor such as melanoma, head and neck, liver or kidney cancer.

DNA for the CDR3: TGTGCCAGCAGCGCTCCCCGGGACAGGCTCTATGGCTACACCTTC. It specifies CASSAPRDRLYGYTF. The rearrangement links TRBV11-1 to TRBJ1-2; 8 bases match TRBD1. Losses at the gene ends were 5 bases for V and 4 bases for J; bases not matched to a gene: 9. CDR1 and CDR2 (germline): SGHAT, FQDESV (reference sequence). The CDR3 consists of 15 residues.